Listed below are T cell receptor beta chains from one sample, sequenced in a study of CD8 T cells in ankylosing spondylitis. TCRdb passed the 5' RACE reads through MiXCR, listing each CDR3 protein once. The data hold approximately 250,000 distinct CDR3 sequences, with over 30% observed a single time. Input material: blood, either unsorted or a sorted T cell fraction (not recorded which). These TCRs come from a male donor with ankylosing spondylitis or in good health (not recorded which). The CDR3 runs from the conserved cysteine through the conserved F or W. D genes are given only for firm matches. Part of the rows lack a size; the others show once, few, many or a class for expanded clones.

>few|TRBJ2-1|TRBV5-1|TRBD1
CASSPQPAGTGYNEQFF
TGCGCCAGCAGCCCTCAACCGGCCGGGACAGGATACAATGAGCAGTTCTTC
>-|TRBJ2-1|TRBV5-1|-
CASSLASGHNEQFF
TGCGCCAGCAGCTTGGCCTCGGGCCACAATGAGCAGTTCTTC
>-|TRBJ2-7|TRBV6-1|TRBD1
CASSTDRDRNEQYF
TGTGCCAGCAGCACTGACAGGGATAGGAACGAGCAGTACTTC
>-|TRBJ2-7|TRBV10-3|-
CAISEERTPTSYEQYF
TGTGCCATCAGTGAGGAGCGGACCCCTACTTCCTACGAGCAGTACTTC
>-|TRBJ2-2|TRBV20-1|TRBD1
CSASFGQGVTGELFF
TGCAGTGCTAGTTTCGGACAGGGGGTTACCGGGGAGCTGTTTTTT
>few|TRBJ2-7|TRBV4-1|-
CASSQGDPRSYEQYF
TGCGCCAGCAGCCAAGGGGACCCACGCTCCTACGAGCAGTACTTC
>few|TRBJ2-1|TRBV20-1|TRBD1
CSAPGQGAGEQFF
TGCAGTGCCCCGGGACAGGGGGCCGGGGAGCAGTTCTTC
>-|TRBJ2-7|TRBV18|-
CASSLGAPYEQYF
TGTGCCAGCTCACTCGGGGCACCCTACGAGCAGTACTTC
>few|TRBJ2-7|TRBV12-3/TRBV12-4|-
CASSLRATYEQYF
TGTGCCAGCAGTTTACGGGCCACCTACGAGCAGTACTTC
>-|TRBJ2-3|TRBV15|-
CATSKARSGLATDTQYF
TGTGCCACCAGCAAAGCACGTTCCGGACTGGCCACAGATACGCAGTATTTT
>-|TRBJ2-3|TRBV9|-
CASSVGNPDTQYF
TGTGCCAGCAGCGTTGGAAACCCAGATACGCAGTATTTT
>few|TRBJ2-1|TRBV24-1|-
CATSTRWGNEQFF
TGTGCCACCTCGACTCGGTGGGGCAATGAGCAGTTCTTC
>-|TRBJ2-7|TRBV27|-
CASSLRSSGYEQYF
TGTGCCAGCAGTTTACGTTCGTCCGGTTACGAGCAGTACTTC
>-|TRBJ2-5|TRBV5-1|-
CASSLTVQETQYF
TGCGCCAGCAGCTTGACAGTCCAAGAGACCCAGTACTTC
>-|TRBJ2-1|TRBV4-1|TRBD1
CASSQTRQGLINEQFF
TGCGCCAGCAGCCAAACAAGACAGGGTCTTATCAATGAGCAGTTCTTC
>-|TRBJ2-4|TRBV21-1|-
CASSKRGGSAKNIQYF
TGTGCCAGCAGCAAAAGGGGGGGTTCGGCCAAAAACATTCAGTACTTC
>few|TRBJ2-3|TRBV5-4|-
CASSLRYADTQYF
TGTGCCAGCAGCTTGAGGTACGCAGATACGCAGTATTTT
>-|TRBJ2-1|TRBV6-5|-
CASGPRDTQFF
TGTGCCAGCGGGCCGCGGGACACACAGTTCTTC
>-|TRBJ1-1|TRBV29-1|-
CSAGSRMNTEAFF
TGCAGCGCTGGGTCAAGGATGAACACTGAAGCTTTCTTT
>-|TRBJ2-7|TRBV12-3/TRBV12-4|-
CASSLGTATNTYEQYF
TGTGCCAGCAGCCTCGGGACGGCCACCAACACCTACGAGCAGTACTTC
>-|TRBJ1-1|TRBV20-1|-
CSARDGEAFF
TGCAGTGCCAGGGATGGCGAAGCTTTCTTT
>-|TRBJ2-3|TRBV6-4|TRBD2
CASSDAPAGGADTQYF
TGTGCCAGCAGTGACGCCCCAGCGGGGGGGGCAGATACGCAGTATTTT
>once|TRBJ2-5|TRBV20-1|-
CSAPQGEADETQYF
TGCAGTGCTCCCCAGGGGGAGGCAGACGAGACCCAGTACTTC
>-|TRBJ2-2|TRBV30|-
CAWCVISGVTGELFF
TGTGCCTGGTGTGTAATTAGCGGAGTCACCGGGGAGCTGTTTTTT
>-|TRBJ1-2|TRBV20-1|TRBD1
CSARQGYGYTF
TGCAGTGCTCGACAGGGATATGGCTACACCTTC
>-|TRBJ1-5|TRBV5-6|-
CASNEGGRQPQHF
TGTGCCAGCAACGAGGGGGGCCGTCAGCCCCAGCATTTT
>-|TRBJ2-4|TRBV10-3|-
CAISDADSSRENIQYF
TGTGCCATCAGTGACGCCGATTCGTCGAGGGAGAACATTCAGTACTTC
>-|TRBJ2-5|TRBV7-2|TRBD2
CAILSGREETQYF
TGTGCCATCCTTAGCGGGAGGGAAGAGACCCAGTACTTC
>-|TRBJ1-4|TRBV7-6|-
CASSPDRRAILFF
TGTGCCAGCAGCCCGGACCGCAGGGCGATACTGTTTTTT
>few|TRBJ2-1|TRBV15|-
CATSTERGNEQFF
TGTGCCACCAGCACAGAGAGAGGGAATGAGCAGTTCTTC
>few|TRBJ2-7|TRBV6-1|TRBD1
CASSRFYSQGVTSYEQYF
TGTGCCAGCAGTCGCTTCTACTCACAGGGGGTGACTTCCTACGAGCAGTACTTC